The 6 T cell receptor beta chains below come from one sample, sequenced in a study of regulatory T cells in long-lasting Graves disease. Stated time point: newly diagnosed GD, antithyroid drugs for less than 3 months. PBMC RNA was the source of the TCR library. According to the study, TCR beta libraries were built with iRepertoire HTBI primers and CDR3-region Arm-PCR. TCRdb reanalysed the multiplex PCR reads using MiXCR and keeps one entry per CDR3 protein. The sample lists 390,000 or so distinct CDR3 sequences, over 9.5% occurring once. The same specimen was also included in a second study, on T cells in Graves' hyperthyroidism and ophthalmopathy.

Sequenced here: peripheral blood mononuclear cells (PBMCs), sampled at new diagnosis, from a patient treated with antithyroid drugs. These receptors were obtained from a woman between 18 and 29 years old with Graves disease.

About this clonotype: A much larger clone lies one base from this, so it may be a read error. This CDR3 is missing its conserved last phenylalanine or tryptophan, likely due to a read error. The CDR3 loop is CASSLALSERESPETQYS. The CDR3 DNA reads TGTGCCAGCAGTTTAGCTTTATCCGAGCGGGAGAGCCCAGAGACCCAGTACTCC. The chain combines TRBV28 with TRBJ2-5, with 8 bases matching TRBD2. This CDR3 region has 18 residues. The germline V gene has CDR1 MDHEN and CDR2 SYDVKM. After removal of 2 bases from V and 4 bases from J, the junction contained 15 bases not matched to a gene.

This clonotype was picked up many times. The chain recombines TRBV7-9 with TRBJ1-4; no definite D call. The germline V gene encodes CDR1 SEHNR and CDR2 FQNEAQ (reference sequence). CDR3 length equals 14 residues. V lost 2 bases and J 0 bases, leaving 4 bases between the germline ends. CDR3 protein: CASSLTSTNEKLFF. The CDR3 region has the DNA TGTGCCAGCAGCTTAACCTCAACTAATGAAAAACTGTTTTTT.

The gene calls are TRBV12-5 and TRBJ1-1; tentatively, D is TRBD1 (6 bases). Germline CDR1 LGHNT, CDR2 FRNRAP. This CDR3 is built from 15 residues. Trimming stripped 7 bases from V and 0 bases from J, with 15 bases between. In nucleotides, the CDR3 is TGTGCTAGTGACCAAGGGGAGGGGGTGAACACTGAAGCTTTCTTT. This translates into CASDQGEGVNTEAFF.

This clonotype showed up many times. This sequence joins TRBV5-1 and TRBJ1-6, with D unresolved. This CDR3 is 15 amino acids long. Germline V CDR1 and CDR2: SGHRS, YFSETQ. Trimming stripped 2 bases from V and 6 bases from J, with 12 bases between. In DNA form, the CDR3 reads TGCGCCAGCAGCTTAAACGGCCTGACTAATTCACCCCTCCACTTT. Translating it yields CASSLNGLTNSPLHF.

A few counts support this clonotype. The chain carries TRBV4-1 and TRBJ2-7; no firm D call. Trimming shortened V by 0 bases and J by 5 bases, and 11 bases separated the two germline ends. Germline CDR1 is MGHRA and CDR2 is YSYEKL. This CDR3 is built from 14 residues. The CDR3 protein is CASSQDRLSDEQYF. CDR3 nucleotides: TGCGCCAGCAGCCAAGATCGCTTGTCGGACGAGCAGTACTTC.

This clonotype was counted many times. The chain is built from TRBV12-3 or TRBV12-4 and TRBJ1-1, with D possibly matching TRBD1 (6 bases). This CDR3 spans 13 amino acids. Trimming removed 3 bases at V and 11 bases at J, with 16 bases between. The CDR3 DNA reads as TGTGCCAGCAGTTTGAGACAGGTTCCGTATGCTTTCTTT. Its protein is CASSLRQVPYAFF.